These T cell receptor beta chains were read from a single sample in a study of T cell responses to AZD1222 COVID-19 vaccine. Data came from immunoSEQ multiplex PCR; TCRdb stores just in-frame clones and leaves some out. Among approximately 110,000 clones, about 90% were seen once, and the ten largest hold about 10%. The input for sequencing was peripheral blood, taken on day 0 of AZD1222 vaccination. The receptor source for this set is an adult in good health. Both conserved end residues are part of each CDR3. A D gene is named only where the DNA matches it firmly. Clone sizes are given selectively: once, few, many, or a class where the clone is expanded.

d_call,j_call,clone_size,v_call,cdr3_nt,cdr3_aa
NA,TRBJ2-1,NA,TRBV5-1,TGCGCCAGCAGCTTGGCCCCTAGCCCCAATGAGCAGTTCTTC,CASSLAPSPNEQFF
TRBD1,TRBJ2-1,NA,TRBV7-2,TGTGCCAGCAGCGCTGGCCGGACAGGGGGCGATGAGCAGTTCTTC,CASSAGRTGGDEQFF
NA,TRBJ2-7,NA,TRBV11-3,TGTGCCAGCAGCCCTCGCACGATCGGCGAGCAGTACTTC,CASSPRTIGEQYF
NA,TRBJ2-1,NA,TRBV4-1,TGCGCCAGCAGCCAAGGGGCTTTGGGGGGGCCTTACAATGAGCAGTTCTTC,CASSQGALGGPYNEQFF
NA,TRBJ1-1,NA,TRBV9,TGTGCCAGCAGCCGTGACTTGAACACTGAAGCTTTCTTT,CASSRDLNTEAFF
TRBD2,TRBJ2-5,NA,TRBV5-5,TGTGCCAGCAGACCCGGACTAGCGGTCCAAGAGACCCAGTACTTC,CASRPGLAVQETQYF
TRBD1,TRBJ1-1,NA,TRBV19,TGTGCCAGTAGTAAGGCAAGGGGCAGGGGGCCCACTGAAGCTTTCTTT,CASSKARGRGPTEAFF
NA,TRBJ1-3,NA,TRBV15,TGTGCCACCAGCAGAGATCGGCTTGTCTCTGGAAACACCATATATTTT,CATSRDRLVSGNTIYF
NA,TRBJ1-6,NA,TRBV5-1,TGCGCCAGCAGCCCCGCCTTAGGGGCGAATTCACCCCTCCACTTT,CASSPALGANSPLHF
NA,TRBJ1-1,NA,TRBV29-1,TGCAGCGTTCGGACCCTGAACACTGAAGCTTTCTTT,CSVRTLNTEAFF
TRBD2,TRBJ2-1,NA,TRBV6-5,TGTGCCAGCAGGCCGGGACTAGGATACAATGAGCAGTTCTTC,CASRPGLGYNEQFF
NA,TRBJ1-1,NA,TRBV2,TGTGCCAGCAGTGTCGAGGGGGTGCAGACTGAAGCTTTCTTT,CASSVEGVQTEAFF
NA,TRBJ2-7,NA,TRBV4-1,TGCGCCAGCAGCCAAGCGGTTGCAGGGAGCTCCTACGAGCAGTACTTC,CASSQAVAGSSYEQYF
NA,TRBJ1-3,NA,TRBV19,TGTGCCAGTAGTTTATTAGGACGGGCCCCCTCAGCTGGAAACACCATATATTTT,CASSLLGRAPSAGNTIYF
NA,TRBJ2-5,NA,TRBV20-1,TGCAGTGCTATAATAGGCGAGACCCAGTACTTC,CSAIIGETQYF
NA,TRBJ2-7,NA,TRBV11-3,TGTGCCAGCAGCCCCGAAACTCTAGGTTCCGAGCAGTACTTC,CASSPETLGSEQYF
NA,TRBJ2-3,NA,TRBV5-1,TGCGCCAGCAGCAGAGGCAGGGACACAGATACGCAGTATTTT,CASSRGRDTDTQYF
NA,TRBJ2-7,NA,TRBV30,TGTGCCTCTGAACCACAACTCTACGAGCAGTACTTC,CASEPQLYEQYF
TRBD1,TRBJ1-2,NA,TRBV3-1/TRBV3-2,TGTGCCAGCAGCCAGGGAACAGGGGGCGTCTCCTATGGCTACACCTTC,CASSQGTGGVSYGYTF
NA,TRBJ2-5,NA,TRBV24-1,TGTGCCACCAGTGATTTAGGGGGAGGGTACGAAGAGACCCAGTACTTC,CATSDLGGGYEETQYF
NA,TRBJ1-5,NA,TRBV2,TGTGCCAGCAGTGGTGTTAGATCTGATCAGCCCCAGCATTTT,CASSGVRSDQPQHF
NA,TRBJ1-5,NA,TRBV5-1,TGCGCCAGCAGCTTGGACGGGGTTGCTGGTCAGCCCCAGCATTTT,CASSLDGVAGQPQHF
TRBD1,TRBJ1-6,NA,TRBV25-1,TGTGCCAGCAGTGACAGGGACAGGGGATTAAATTCACCCCTCCACTTT,CASSDRDRGLNSPLHF
NA,TRBJ1-5,NA,TRBV27,TGTGCCAGCAGCCCCATAGGGACGGGCAATCAGCCCCAGCATTTT,CASSPIGTGNQPQHF
NA,TRBJ2-7,NA,TRBV4-2,TGTGCCAGCAGCCAAGATGAGGGGCAGGGCTTGTACGAGCAGTACTTC,CASSQDEGQGLYEQYF
NA,TRBJ2-2,NA,TRBV7-9,TGTGCCAGCAGCTTATTAGGGGTTGTCACCGGGGAGCTGTTTTTT,CASSLLGVVTGELFF
NA,TRBJ2-3,NA,TRBV3-1/TRBV3-2,TGTGCCAGCAGCCAAGATAGGGCACAAGTCGACATTTATACGCAGTATTTT,CASSQDRAQVDIYTQYF
NA,TRBJ2-1,NA,TRBV10-1,TGCGCCAGCAGTGAATTGGTAACAGGTGAGCAGTTCTTC,CASSELVTGEQFF
NA,TRBJ2-1,NA,TRBV6-1,TGTGCCAGCAGTGAAGCGCTTACTACCCGGGGGCAGTTCTTC,CASSEALTTRGQFF
NA,TRBJ1-3,NA,TRBV4-1,TGCGCCAGCAGCCAATTTTACGGAAACACCATATATTTT,CASSQFYGNTIYF
NA,TRBJ2-1,NA,TRBV6-5,TGTGCCAGCAGTTACGTGGAGGGGGGGTACAATGAGCAGTTCTTC,CASSYVEGGYNEQFF
TRBD1,TRBJ1-3,NA,TRBV9,TGTGCCAGCAGCCTACTGGACAGGGGATACACCATATATTTT,CASSLLDRGYTIYF
TRBD2,TRBJ2-7,NA,TRBV2,TGTGCCAGCAGTGAAAATGGCTTAGCGGGGGGGCCCCCAGGCGAGCAGTACTTC,CASSENGLAGGPPGEQYF
TRBD1,TRBJ1-5,few,TRBV19,TGTGCCAGTAAGGACAGGGATGTGCGCAATCAGCCCCAGCATTTT,CASKDRDVRNQPQHF
TRBD1,TRBJ2-7,NA,TRBV6-5,TGTGCCAGCAGAATGACAGGGCCCTTCTACGAGCAGTACTTC,CASRMTGPFYEQYF
TRBD1,TRBJ2-7,few,TRBV6-5,TGTGCCAGCAGTTACCATCGGACAGGGGGTTGGGGCGAGCAGTACTTC,CASSYHRTGGWGEQYF
TRBD1,TRBJ2-5,once,TRBV27,TGTGCCAGCAGTACAGGGGTTCAAGAGACCCAGTACTTC,CASSTGVQETQYF
NA,TRBJ2-7,few,TRBV4-2,TGTGCCAGCAGCCAAGATCTGGCGGAATCCTACGAGCAGTACTTC,CASSQDLAESYEQYF
TRBD1,TRBJ2-7,NA,TRBV11-3,TGTGCCAGCAGCTCCAGAAGACAGGGGGCTCTGTACGAGCAGTACTTC,CASSSRRQGALYEQYF
NA,TRBJ1-6,few,TRBV3-1/TRBV3-2,TGTGCCAGCAGCCAAGGGAACAGAGTCCCCCTCCACTTT,CASSQGNRVPLHF